In this sample, the clone carrying this T cell receptor beta chain turned up a few times. Profiled with immunoSEQ multiplex PCR; TCRdb holds only in-frame clones, not every one. The data contain a few hundred thousand clones, more than 75% of them singletons. This specimen belongs to a study of blood T cell repertoires in COVID-19. Overall study: The study drew acute and convalescent COVID-19 samples from the United States, Italy and Spain.

This clonotype was obtained from a woman aged 25 to 39 who had recovered from COVID-19. Sequenced material: PBMCs or T cells enriched from blood (not recorded which).

The CDR3 loop is CASSVAPLEEYEQYF. The CDR3 nucleotides are TGTGCCAGCAGCGTAGCCCCGTTAGAGGAGTACGAGCAGTACTTC. V usage is TRBV9 and J usage is TRBJ2-7; D ambiguous. This CDR3 has 15 amino acids. With 0 bases removed from V and 4 bases from J, the gap between germline ends came to 14 bases. Germline CDR1 SGDLS, CDR2 YYNGEE.